A single sample gave rise to the 28 T cell receptor beta chains below, sequenced in a study of OX40 agonist ivuxolimab in advanced cancers. The data were produced by immunoSEQ multiplex PCR, yet TCRdb's version contains in-frame clones alone and is incomplete. The sample records roughly 64,000 clones, 80% to 90% being singletons. The starting material was CD4+ or CD8+ T cells sorted from blood, obtained in a trial of the OX40 agonist ivuxolimab. The receptors originated from an adult with an advanced solid tumor such as melanoma, head and neck, liver or kidney cancer.

The CDR3 DNA is TGTGCCAGCAGCTTAGTTCCGGGACTAAGCTCCTACGAGCAGTACTTC. It encodes CASSLVPGLSSYEQYF. The chain joins TRBV7-9 to TRBJ2-7, with 7 bases aligning to TRBD2. This CDR3 region has 16 residues. The germline V gene has CDR1 SEHNR and CDR2 FQNEAQ (reference sequence). V lost 1 base and J lost 0; bases outside the gene matches: 6.

V and J are TRBV19 and TRBJ1-2; the match to TRBD1 covers 10 bases. Germline V gene sequence: CDR1 LNHDA, CDR2 SQIVND (reference sequence). The CDR3 is 15 residues long. The junction had 9 bases not matched to a gene; V was cut back by 3 bases and J by 8 bases. The CDR3: CASSIWGQGIGGYTF. The CDR3 nucleotides are TGTGCCAGTAGTATTTGGGGACAGGGGATAGGCGGCTACACCTTC.

This chain links TRBV5-1 with TRBJ1-2; tentatively, D is TRBD1 (5 bases). The V gene's germline CDR1 is SGHRS and CDR2 YFSETQ. Trimming stripped 0 bases from V and 6 bases from J, with 12 bases between. The CDR3 sequence is 14 residues long. This chain's CDR3 is CASSLVGGSHGYTF. CDR3 DNA sequence: TGCGCCAGCAGCTTGGTCGGGGGTTCCCATGGCTACACCTTC.

The chain has TRBV28 and TRBJ2-3; unclear D gene. The germline V gene encodes CDR1 MDHEN and CDR2 SYDVKM. This CDR3 has 13 amino acids. The V end lost 5 bases, the J end lost 5 bases, and 11 bases lay between the germline ends. The CDR3 coding sequence is TGTGCCAGCAGTCTGGCACGGATAGATACGCAGTATTTT. Translated: CASSLARIDTQYF.

The chain carries TRBV7-8 and TRBJ2-7, with a weak D call TRBD1 (6 bases). Per germline, CDR1 SGHVS and CDR2 FQNEAQ. Trimming pared 5 bases from V and 3 bases from J, leaving 17 bases between. The CDR3 is made up of 15 amino acids. The CDR3 bases are TGTGCCAGCAGCCAACCAGGGGCGTCCGACTACGAGCAGTACTTC. Translating it yields CASSQPGASDYEQYF.

The chain combines TRBV29-1 with TRBJ2-5; TRBD2 matches 10 bases. V was pared by 7 bases and J by 0 bases, with 5 bases of the junction left unmatched. Germline V CDR1 and CDR2: SQVTM, ANQGSEA. This CDR3 is 14 amino acids long. CDR3 residues: CSAPGLADQETQYF. The CDR3 nucleotides are TGCAGCGCCCCCGGACTAGCGGACCAAGAGACCCAGTACTTC.

The chain has TRBV15 and TRBJ2-7; TRBD1 is a possible D gene (5 bases). Trimming stripped 1 base from V and 2 bases from J, with 6 bases between. The V gene's germline CDR1 is LNHNV and CDR2 YYDKDF (reference sequence). The CDR3 sequence is 13 residues long. The CDR3 region is CATSRVDTYEQYF. The CDR3 DNA reads TGTGCCACCAGCAGAGTGGACACCTACGAGCAGTACTTC.

The V call is TRBV28, the J call TRBJ2-1; 9 positions agree with TRBD1. Germline loops: CDR1 MDHEN, CDR2 SYDVKM. This CDR3 is built from 17 residues. V dropped 1 base and J dropped 7; count of bases not matched to a gene: 11. The DNA for the CDR3 is TGTGCCAGCAGTTTATTTTTACAGGGACAGGGAAGAAATGAGCAGTTCTTC. Its protein is CASSLFLQGQGRNEQFF.

This rearrangement joins TRBV16 to TRBJ1-1; 9 bases fit TRBD1. Looked up from germline, CDR1 is KGHSY and CDR2 is FQNENV. J lost 7 bases, V lost 4 bases, and 4 bases had no gene match. The CDR3 covers 13 residues. The CDR3 DNA sequence: TGTGCCAGCAGCCGTACAGGGGGCGGTGAAGCTTTCTTT. It specifies CASSRTGGGEAFF.

The chain's CDR3 is CASASSYEQYF. CDR3 DNA sequence: TGCGCCAGCGCTAGCTCCTACGAGCAGTACTTC. The chain recombines TRBV10-2 with TRBJ2-7; no clear D gene. The length of the CDR3 is 11 residues. Between the trimmed V and J ends, which lost 8 bases and 0 bases, there was a span of 5 bases. The germline CDR1 and CDR2 sequences are WSHSY and SAAADI.

The chain recombines TRBV2 with TRBJ2-3, with 8 bases identical to TRBD1. The CDR3 runs to 15 residues. With 0 bases clipped from V and 6 bases from J, the junction kept 5 bases outside the gene matches. CDR1 and CDR2 (germline): SNHLY, FYNNEI. In nucleotides, the CDR3 is TGTGCCAGCAGTGAAGCTTGGCAGGGGGCCGATACGCAGTATTTT. Amino acids: CASSEAWQGADTQYF. The variable domain in full, with the rest retrieved from reference TRBV2 and TRBJ2-3, is EPEVTQTPSHQVTQMGQEVILRCVPISNHLYFYWYRQILGQKVEFLVSFYNNEISEKSEIFDDQFSVERPDGSNFTLKIRSTKLEDSAMYFCASSEAWQGADTQYFGPGTRLTVL.

This clone was seen once. V usage is TRBV5-1 and J usage is TRBJ2-3; D gene uncertain. Trimming shortened V by 3 bases and J by 1 base, and 9 bases separated the two germline ends. Germline CDR1 SGHRS, CDR2 YFSETQ. CDR3 length: 14 amino acids. This chain's CDR3 is CASSSGRGTDTQYF. The CDR3 nucleotides are TGCGCCAGCAGCTCAGGACGGGGCACAGATACGCAGTATTTT.

V gene TRBV7-8 combines with J gene TRBJ2-7, with 8 bases matching TRBD2. The CDR3 spans 13 residues. The V segment lost 5 bases and the J segment 10 bases; nucleotides outside the gene matches: 10. Germline loops: CDR1 SGHVS, CDR2 FQNEAQ. The CDR3 here is CASSGYSGEDQYF. As DNA, the CDR3 is TGTGCCAGCAGCGGTTATAGCGGGGAAGATCAGTACTTC.

The rearrangement links TRBV9 to TRBJ1-2, with unresolved D. The CDR3 has 15 amino acids. Trimming pared 0 bases from V and 5 bases from J, leaving 14 bases between. Germline V gives CDR1 SGDLS, CDR2 YYNGEE. CDR3 region: CASSVGFVAGYGYTF. For the CDR3, the DNA is TGTGCCAGCAGCGTAGGTTTTGTGGCTGGGTATGGCTACACCTTC.

The chain uses TRBV6-1 and TRBJ1-1, with a possible D match to TRBD1 (5 bases). This CDR3 is 12 amino acids long. The germline V and J ends were trimmed by 4 bases and 5 bases, with 8 bases remaining between them. The V gene's germline CDR1 is MNHNS and CDR2 SASEGT. The CDR3 protein is CASSVGGTEAFF. In DNA, the CDR3 is TGTGCCAGCAGTGTTGGGGGTACTGAAGCTTTCTTT.

The chain carries TRBV28 and TRBJ1-2; perhaps TRBD1 as D (5 bases). V shed 3 bases and J shed 8 bases, with 19 bases lying between them. This CDR3 contains 15 residues. CDR1 and CDR2 from the germline V gene are MDHEN and SYDVKM. The CDR3 reads CASSFLPDSREGYTF. Written as DNA, the CDR3 is TGTGCCAGCAGTTTTTTACCCGACAGCCGGGAGGGCTACACCTTC.

Written as DNA, the CDR3 is TGCAGCGCCGAGGGGACAGGGGTTGGGTACGAGCAGTACTTC. Protein sequence: CSAEGTGVGYEQYF. This chain uses TRBV29-1 with TRBJ2-7; 10 bases match TRBD1. With V trimmed by 7 bases and J by 4 bases, 10 bases remained unmatched. This CDR3 has 14 residues. Germline V gene data show CDR1 as SQVTM and CDR2 as ANQGSEA.

This chain joins TRBV13 and TRBJ2-1; 13 positions match TRBD2. V trimming: 4 bases; J trimming: 15 bases; junction bases outside the gene matches: 6. There are 13 residues in the CDR3. Germline lookup yields CDR1 PRHDT and CDR2 FYEKMQ (reference sequence). The CDR3 region has the DNA TGTGCCAGCAGCTCTCGACTAGCGGGAGGAGGGTTCTTC. Translation gives CASSSRLAGGGFF.

The chain joins TRBV9 to TRBJ2-7, with a tentative D call TRBD2 (6 bases). Trimming stripped 3 bases from V and 2 bases from J, with 21 bases between. Germline CDR1 reads SGDLS; CDR2 reads YYNGEE. This CDR3 contains 17 residues. The CDR3 sequence: CASSGGGMRDGTYEQYF. Here the CDR3 DNA reads TGTGCCAGCAGCGGTGGGGGGATGCGGGACGGAACCTACGAGCAGTACTTC.

The V gene is TRBV28, the J gene TRBJ2-1; D is uncertain. This CDR3 comprises 11 residues. The V gene lost 7 bases and the J gene lost 6 bases, with 7 bases spanning the gap. Germline values: CDR1 MDHEN, CDR2 SYDVKM. CDR3 protein: CASIRANEQFF. In DNA, the CDR3 is TGTGCCAGCATTAGGGCCAATGAGCAGTTCTTC.

The chain is built from TRBV27 and TRBJ2-2; TRBD2 might be the D (5 bases). This CDR3 has 15 residues. Germline CDR1 is MNHEY and CDR2 is SMNVEV (reference sequence). Trimming removed 3 bases from V and 6 bases from J, with 14 bases in between. This chain's CDR3 is CASSFGVSAAGELFF. Written as DNA, the CDR3 is TGTGCCAGCAGTTTCGGGGTTTCCGCGGCCGGGGAGCTGTTTTTT.

The chain joins TRBV18 to TRBJ1-5; 7 bases line up with TRBD1. The CDR3 sequence is 17 residues long. V lost 3 bases and J lost 0; bases outside the gene matches: 8. Looked up from germline, CDR1 is KGHSH and CDR2 is LQKENI. CDR3 loop: CASSPQTGSHSNQPQHF. The CDR3 DNA is TGTGCCAGCTCACCCCAGACAGGGAGCCATAGCAATCAGCCCCAGCATTTT.

By sample share, this clone is medium-sized. The gene calls are TRBV6-1 and TRBJ2-7; 7 nucleotides match TRBD2. Germline V lookup: CDR1 MNHNS, CDR2 SASEGT. After removal of 1 base from V and 4 bases from J, the junction contained 4 bases not matched to a gene. There are 14 residues in the CDR3. The CDR3 region is CASSEGEGSYEQYF. The CDR3 coding sequence is TGTGCCAGCAGTGAAGGGGAGGGTAGTTACGAGCAGTACTTC.

This chain uses TRBV2 with TRBJ2-1; TRBD2 matches at 8 bases. V dropped 6 bases and J dropped 8; count of bases not matched to a gene: 6. Germline V gene lookup returns CDR1 SNHLY and CDR2 FYNNEI. The CDR3 consists of 13 residues. The DNA for the CDR3 is TGTGCCAGCAGGACCGGACTAGCTTATGAGCAGTTCTTC. It translates to CASRTGLAYEQFF.

This sequence joins TRBV4-1 and TRBJ2-7; D call uncertain. The CDR3 has 15 residues. V lost 0 bases, J lost 3 bases, and 12 bases lay in between. CDR1 and CDR2 (germline): MGHRA, YSYEKL. The CDR3 DNA reads as TGCGCCAGCAGCCAAGATTCTAGAGCCGACTACGAGCAGTACTTC. As protein: CASSQDSRADYEQYF.

The rearrangement uses TRBV7-8 and TRBJ2-3, with TRBD2 matching over 12 bases. J lost 3 bases, V lost 4 bases, and 20 bases had no gene match. Germline V CDR1 and CDR2: SGHVS, FQNEAQ. The CDR3 is 21 residues long. CDR3 sequence (DNA): TGTGCCAGCAGCTCGGACTCAAGGACTAGCGGGGCCACTACCTCTACAGATACGCAGTATTTT. It specifies CASSSDSRTSGATTSTDTQYF. The whole variable domain, filled in from reference TRBV7-8 and TRBJ2-3, reads GAGVSQSPRYKVAKRGQDVALRCDPISGHVSLFWYQQALGQGPEFLTYFQNEAQLDKSGLPSDRFFAERPEGSVSTLKIQRTQQEDSAVYLCASSSDSRTSGATTSTDTQYFGPGTRLTVL.

This clone is a singleton in its sample. The chain carries TRBV28 and TRBJ2-3, with D possibly matching TRBD1 (6 bases). Per germline, CDR1 MDHEN and CDR2 SYDVKM. The CDR3 contains 15 residues. Trimming shortened V by 2 bases and J by 1 base, and 10 bases separated the two germline ends. In DNA, the CDR3 is TGTGCCAGCAGTTTAACAGGGAGTCGCACAGATACGCAGTATTTT. Amino acid sequence: CASSLTGSRTDTQYF.

The chain couples TRBV2 to TRBJ2-1; D is undetermined. V was clipped by 6 bases and J by 6 bases, with 9 bases between them. Per the germline V gene, CDR1 is SNHLY and CDR2 is FYNNEI. This CDR3 is 12 amino acids long. CDR3 residues: CASRPGRNEQFF. Written as DNA, the CDR3 is TGTGCCAGCAGGCCCGGGCGCAATGAGCAGTTCTTC.